This T cell receptor beta chain was sequenced during a study of metastatic and nonmetastatic thyroid tumors. Overall study context: Samples came from malignant and benign thyroid patients, and repertoires were compared across blood and tumor or nodule tissue.

Study outcomes and limitations: Versus benign nodules, malignant thyroid tumors reportedly had significantly higher TCR beta diversity, in blood and tumor.

Worth noting for this clone: Its antigen is undetermined.

Per the original methods: Between-group CDR3 differences, defined by clinicopathological status, yielded a distant-metastasis classifier for papillary thyroid cancer. TCRdb re-processed the PCR reads through MiXCR. TCRdb's processing, not the authors' own work, is the source of the V and J calls. Seen here are over 3,500 clones, around 35% observed once, and the top ten hold less than 60%. Patients had received no treatment of any kind before thyroid surgery. The V end lost 3 bases, the J end lost 3 bases, and 9 bases lay between the germline ends. From germline, CDR1 is SGHTA and CDR2 FQGNSA. The CDR3 is 14 amino acids.

The sequence was obtained from a male donor with papillary thyroid cancer or a benign thyroid nodule (not recorded which). Some clones in this sample may be carry-over from other donors' samples. Sequenced input: adjacent normal tissue. The chain is built from TRBV7-2 and TRBJ1-5; D gene ambiguous. Written as DNA, the CDR3 is TGTGCCAGCAGCTTCAACGGTCTCAATCAGCCCCAGCATTTT. Its translation is CASSFNGLNQPQHF.